This TCR beta chain was sequenced for a study of response to subunit inactivated influenza vaccine (dated by TCRdb to the late 2010s). Broadly, across the study: Deep quantitative T cell receptor repertoire profiling was used in the study to track responses to a trivalent subunit inactivated influenza vaccine.

The library relied on RT-PCR. These reads were obtained on an Illumina HiSeq 2500. In TCRdb, the public reads were trimmed at Q25 with fastp and aligned with MiXCR, with productive beta chains retained. Each record represents a unique CDR3 protein, reported with the most common genes and DNA among its rows. Here the sample has around 200,000 distinct CDR3 sequences; about 12% occur a single time. Less than 30% of the sample is taken by the ten largest. Study-wide findings and limitations: The authors proposed that each seasonal influenza vaccination may bring in only a limited number of new T cells.

A few counts support this clonotype. Its recognized antigen is unknown. No base quality values were provided; no much bigger clone lies one nucleotide off. The CDR3 runs 14 residues from the cysteine to the phenylalanine. Only the CDR3 part of the read is kept: 42 bases, read in frame from the first base. V lost 3 bases and J lost 4 bases, and the count of bases not matched to a germline gene is 8. The germline V gene (reference sequence) supplies CDR1 DFQATT and CDR2 SNEGSKA. The same specimen was also included in a second study, on T cells expressing NK-cell markers. Taken from the second paper: The TCR beta cDNA libraries were made using 5'RACE template switching, a step that added both a universal primer site and unique molecular identifiers. In sorted CD3+CD56+NKG2C+, CD3+CD56+NKG2C- and CD3+CD56-NKG2C+ T-cell subsets from about 8 donors, TCR beta-chain repertoires were profiled. Among the eight sequenced donors, seven were HCMV-seropositive and one was HCMV-seronegative. To restrict sorting to alphabetaTCR-expressing T cells, an anti-gammadeltaTCR antibody was added in several experiments. In over five donors, the dominant CD3+CD56+NKG2C+ clonotypes were among the top 10 CD8+ clonotypes and accounted for about 1.0-7.0% of CD8+ T cells. Those dominant clonotypes were again the most abundant among CD3+CD56-NKG2C+ cells in a handful of donors, at about 28.3-65%. Whether the expanded NKG2C-expressing T cell clones were specific for HCMV antigens remained unclear. All eight donors whose samples were sequenced were randomly selected healthy volunteers, three of them men and five women. To determine HCMV serostatus, a commercial ELISA kit was used to detect HCMV-specific IgG in serum. Ficoll density gradient centrifugation was used to isolate peripheral blood mononuclear cells from blood. CD4+ and CD8+ T cells were isolated from PBMC by magnetic immunoseparation with Miltenyi isolation kits. Synthesis of cDNA was primed from the TCR beta constant segment and was followed by two consecutive PCR amplification steps. Illumina HiSeq 2000/2500, MiSeq or NextSeq was used to sequence libraries as 2 x 150 bp reads. MIGEC handled demultiplexing of the reads and grouping by UMI, while MiTCR was used to assemble and quantify clonotypes. Only TCR cDNA sequences supported by at least two reads were kept to exclude erroneous sequences. Downstream repertoire analysis used the tcR package, and clonotypes were matched across fractions by CDR3 nucleotide sequence plus V segment. VDJmatch was used to annotate antigen specificity against VDJdb, with one amino acid substitution in CDR3 permitted.

The origin of this receptor is a man in his fifties or sixties who received an inactivated influenza vaccine. Donor details come from another sample of the same person, matched by shared clones. Sequences were derived from CD8+ T cells sorted from PBMCs, sampled roughly 12 days after vaccination. The chain is encoded by TRBV20-1 joined to TRBJ2-7, and TRBD2 aligns with 8 junction nucleotides. The DNA reads as follows: TGCAGTGCTAGCACGCGGGGGGTAGGATACGAGCAGTACTTC. Protein translation: CSASTRGVGYEQYF.